The T cell receptor beta chain described here comes from a study of cytomegalovirus exposure and HLA in healthy donors. Study-wide findings and caveats: Rarity marked most TCR sequences, yet some public TCRs occurred in many donors.

These donors were members of the roughly 120-subject validation cohort, a group separate from the roughly 670-subject first cohort. The repertoire was sequenced with immunoSEQ multiplex PCR; TCRdb's copy has only in-frame clones and lacks some. The sample consists of 300,000 to 350,000 clones, approximately 86% of them appearing once. A remark on this clone: Its specificity is unknown.

Sequenced sample: PBMCs. The TCR was taken from a man aged 25 to 45 in good health and CMV-seronegative.

The CDR3 sequence: CASSQDLVTSGNTIYF. The CDR3 coding sequence is TGTGCCAGCAGCCAAGATCTGGTTACTTCTGGAAACACCATATATTTT. The chain combines TRBV14 with TRBJ1-3; unclear D gene. The V gene lost 0 bases and the J gene lost 1 base, with 10 bases spanning the gap. This CDR3 comprises 16 residues. Germline CDR1 is SGHDN and CDR2 is FVKESK. Based on the CDR3 plus reference TRBV14 and TRBJ1-3, the full variable domain is EAGVTQFPSHSVIEKGQTVTLRCDPISGHDNLYWYRRVMGKEIKFLLHFVKESKQDESGMPNNRFLAERTGGTYSTLKVQPAELEDSGVYFCASSQDLVTSGNTIYFGEGSWLTVV.